The subject of this entry is one T cell receptor beta chain. Antigen unknown. The sample comes from a study of OX40 agonist ivuxolimab in advanced cancers. The study's findings and limits: CD4+ T cells averaged fewer expanded clones than CD8+ T cells.

This table comes from immunoSEQ multiplex PCR, and its TCRdb copy is limited to in-frame clones, with some not included. Counted here are roughly 50,000 clones, 85% to 95% occurring once; the ten biggest clones make up 8.5% to 9%. Germline values: CDR1 MNHNS, CDR2 SASEGT. This CDR3 is 17 amino acids long. Deletions cut 2 bases from V and 9 bases from J, with 20 bases between. This specimen consisted of CD4+ or CD8+ T cells sorted from blood, obtained in a trial of the OX40 agonist ivuxolimab. V usage is TRBV6-1 and J usage is TRBJ1-6; no clear D. This clonotype originated in an adult with an advanced solid tumor such as melanoma, head and neck, liver or kidney cancer. The CDR3 loop is CASSEKSGGEGGSPLHF. The CDR3 coding sequence is TGTGCCAGCAGTGAAAAGTCGGGAGGAGAGGGCGGTTCACCCCTCCACTTT.